These T cell receptor beta chains were read from a single sample in a study of cytomegalovirus exposure and HLA in healthy donors. TCRdb's copy holds only in-frame clones and misses some; the assay was immunoSEQ multiplex PCR. The sample holds approximately 120,000 clones. Sequencing was performed on PBMCs. Receptors originate from a man aged 25 to 40 in good health and CMV-seronegative. Each CDR3 is given with its conserved first and last residue. D genes are given only for firm matches.

v_gene,j_gene,d_gene,CDR3nt,CDR3aa
TRBV7-7,TRBJ1-3,-,TGTGCTAGCAGCTTAAGTGTAAGAGGGCCTGGAAACACCATATATTTT,CASSLSVRGPGNTIYF
TRBV15,TRBJ2-5,-,TGTGCCACCAGCGCCCGACAGGGGAGGGGTGAGACCCAGTACTTC,CATSARQGRGETQYF
TRBV6-5,TRBJ2-3,TRBD2,TGTGCCAGCAGTTTCGGGACTAGCGGAGGCACAGATACGCAGTATTTT,CASSFGTSGGTDTQYF
TRBV5-6,TRBJ1-5,-,TGTGCCAGCAGCCTGGGAAGGAAGGGGGAGCATTTT,CASSLGRKGEHF
TRBV21-1,TRBJ1-4,-,TGTGCCAGCAGCCCCTTAAATGAAAAACTGTTTTTT,CASSPLNEKLFF
TRBV4-3,TRBJ2-7,-,TGCGCCAGCAGCCAAGGGCGGCGGGACTACGAGCAGTACTTC,CASSQGRRDYEQYF
TRBV5-1,TRBJ1-6,-,TGCGCCAGCAGTACCCAGGGGACCGTAAATTCACCCCTCCACTTT,CASSTQGTVNSPLHF
TRBV7-9,TRBJ1-1,-,TGTGCCAGCAGCCCACCTCAAGGGAGAACGATGAACACTGAAGCTTTCTTT,CASSPPQGRTMNTEAFF
TRBV11-3,TRBJ2-1,TRBD2,TGTGCCAGCAGCTTCGGATTAGCGGGGAACAATGAGCAGTTCTTC,CASSFGLAGNNEQFF
TRBV7-3,TRBJ2-7,-,TGTGCCAGCAGCTTAGGGCAGGGAATAGTGGACGAGCAGTACTTC,CASSLGQGIVDEQYF
TRBV9,TRBJ2-1,TRBD2,TGTGCCAGCAGCCCGGGACTAGCGGCCCAGGAGCAGTTCTTC,CASSPGLAAQEQFF
TRBV5-1,TRBJ1-4,TRBD1,TGCGCCAGCAGGGGACAGACTAATGAAAAACTGTTTTTT,CASRGQTNEKLFF
TRBV18,TRBJ1-2,-,TGTGCCAGCTCTACAGGGAGCCTTAGGAGCTATGGCTACACCTTC,CASSTGSLRSYGYTF
TRBV7-2,TRBJ2-7,-,TGTGCCAGCAGCTTAGGCAGGGCCAACGAGCAGTACTTC,CASSLGRANEQYF
TRBV10-1,TRBJ2-2,TRBD1,TGCGCCAGCAGTGATTACAGGGGGGACACCGGGGAGCTGTTTTTT,CASSDYRGDTGELFF